These 2 T cell receptor beta chains were sequenced from one sample in a study of blood T cells in healthy people across ages. A second PCR, run for about 7 to 11 cycles, used a sample-barcoded 5' primer plus a J-beta primer mix. TCRdb processed the 5' RACE reads anew with MiXCR; each CDR3 protein has one entry. Among around 2 million distinct CDR3 sequences, more than 35% were seen once, and the ten largest hold 20% to 25%. Material: blood. Source of these receptors: a human donor in good health.

Worth noting for this clonotype: Given a much more abundant clone one base away, this may be a read error. The chain joins TRBV6-1 to TRBJ2-7, with no clear D. CDR3 length equals 11 residues. Trimming stripped 7 bases from V and 2 bases from J, with 6 bases between. Germline V gene sequence: CDR1 MNHNS, CDR2 SASEGT. In DNA, the CDR3 is TGTGCCAGCATTGACCCCTACGAGCAGTACTTC. Residues: CASIDPYEQYF.

The rearrangement uses TRBV7-2 and TRBJ2-5; 7 nucleotides align to TRBD2. From germline, CDR1 is SGHTA and CDR2 FQGNSA. The J segment lost 2 bases and the V segment lost 5 bases, leaving 8 bases of the junction unmatched. The CDR3 runs 15 residues. The CDR3 DNA follows: TGTGCCAGCAGCGCCCCGGGCGGGGGTCAAGAGACCCAGTACTTC. Encoded protein: CASSAPGGGQETQYF.